This passage covers 7 T cell receptor beta chains from one sample sequenced in a study of shared clonotypes between healthy human individuals. Produced via immunoSEQ multiplex PCR; TCRdb's table is partial and in-frame only. The table records about 2.4 million clones, more than 85% of them present only once. The sample was naive CD4+ T cells from PBMCs. Subset indicated: CD45RA+ positively selected. All receptors derive from a man aged 18 to 30 in good health. Some clones in this sample may be carry-over from other donors' samples.

The chain employs TRBV5-6 and TRBJ2-5; D is uncertain. Between the trimmed V and J ends, which lost 2 bases and 5 bases, there was a span of 16 bases. This CDR3 region has 15 residues. CDR1 is SGHDT and CDR2 is YYEEEE in the germline V gene. The CDR3 bases are TGTGCCAGCAGCTTCTCTCAGGACCTACGCGAGACCCAGTACTTC. It translates to CASSFSQDLRETQYF.

J is TRBJ2-3 and V is TRBV2; 8 bases align to TRBD2. The CDR3 is made up of 15 amino acids. The germline V gene encodes CDR1 SNHLY and CDR2 FYNNEI. Trimming cost V 6 bases and J 0 bases; bases outside gene matches: 5. The CDR3 coding sequence is TGTGCCAGCAGGCTTAGCGGGGTTAGCACAGATACGCAGTATTTT. Translation: CASRLSGVSTDTQYF. The full variable domain, with the rest looked up from reference TRBV2 and TRBJ2-3, is EPEVTQTPSHQVTQMGQEVILRCVPISNHLYFYWYRQILGQKVEFLVSFYNNEISEKSEIFDDQFSVERPDGSNFTLKIRSTKLEDSAMYFCASRLSGVSTDTQYFGPGTRLTVL.

The gene calls are TRBV18 and TRBJ2-5; perhaps TRBD1 as D (5 bases). This CDR3 region has 14 residues. V was trimmed by 3 bases and J by 4 bases, leaving 12 bases between them. Looked up from germline, CDR1 is KGHSH and CDR2 is LQKENI. In DNA, the CDR3 is TGTGCCAGCTCACCTGGCAGGGTGGGAGAGACCCAGTACTTC. Translation gives CASSPGRVGETQYF.

On this clone: The sample holds other DNA sequences that translate to the same CDR3. The CDR3 DNA reads as TGTGCCAGCAGAGGGGACAGCTACGAGCAGTACTTC. Amino acids: CASRGDSYEQYF. The chain combines TRBV28 with TRBJ2-7; 7 nucleotides match TRBD1. With V trimmed by 6 bases and J by 3 bases, 2 bases remained unmatched. The CDR3 is made up of 12 amino acids. Germline V gene lookup returns CDR1 MDHEN and CDR2 SYDVKM.

The chain joins TRBV7-9 to TRBJ1-4; 9 nucleotides line up with TRBD1. With V trimmed by 5 bases and J by 3 bases, 4 bases remained unmatched. Germline V lookup: CDR1 SEHNR, CDR2 FQNEAQ (reference sequence). The CDR3 loop spans 15 amino acids. CDR3 sequence reads: CASSKGTGSNEKLFF. CDR3 bases: TGTGCCAGCAGCAAGGGGACAGGGTCTAATGAAAAACTGTTTTTT.

The chain couples TRBV19 to TRBJ2-5; 9 nucleotides agree with TRBD2. The V segment lost 3 bases and the J segment 5 bases; nucleotides outside the gene matches: 13. There are 17 residues in the CDR3. Germline CDR1 LNHDA, CDR2 SQIVND (reference sequence). CDR3 amino acids: CASSISAIAGAWETQYF. CDR3 sequence (DNA): TGTGCCAGTAGTATTTCCGCAATAGCGGGAGCATGGGAGACCCAGTACTTC.

This clone was observed a single time. The rearrangement joins TRBV6-1 to TRBJ2-1; tentatively, D is TRBD2 (5 bases). The CDR3 covers 13 residues. Deletions cut 3 bases from V and 5 bases from J, with 8 bases between. Germline V CDR1 and CDR2: MNHNS, SASEGT. In DNA, the CDR3 is TGTGCCAGCAGTGATCGGGGTGACAATGAGCAGTTCTTC. This sequence encodes CASSDRGDNEQFF.